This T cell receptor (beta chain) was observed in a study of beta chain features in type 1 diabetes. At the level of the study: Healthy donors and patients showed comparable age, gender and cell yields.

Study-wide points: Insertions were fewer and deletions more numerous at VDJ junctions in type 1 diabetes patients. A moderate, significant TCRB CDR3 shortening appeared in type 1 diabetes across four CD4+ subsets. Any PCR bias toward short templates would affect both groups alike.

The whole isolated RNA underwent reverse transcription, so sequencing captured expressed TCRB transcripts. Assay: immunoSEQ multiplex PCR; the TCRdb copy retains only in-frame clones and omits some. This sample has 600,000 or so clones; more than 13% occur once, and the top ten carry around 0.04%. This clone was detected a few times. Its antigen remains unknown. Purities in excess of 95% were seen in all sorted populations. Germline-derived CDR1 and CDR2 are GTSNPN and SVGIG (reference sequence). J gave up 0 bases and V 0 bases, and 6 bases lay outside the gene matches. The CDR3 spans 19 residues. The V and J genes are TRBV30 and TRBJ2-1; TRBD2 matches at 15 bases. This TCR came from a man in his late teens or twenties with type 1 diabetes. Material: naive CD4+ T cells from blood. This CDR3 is CAWSVGLAGGPRSYNEQFF. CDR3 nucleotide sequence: TGTGCCTGGAGTGTAGGACTAGCGGGAGGGCCCCGCTCCTACAATGAGCAGTTCTTC.